Below, 20 T cell receptor beta chains from the same sample are listed, as sequenced in a study of identical twins. TCRdb itself ran the 5' RACE reads through MiXCR, one entry per CDR3 protein. The table includes about 720,000 distinct CDR3 sequences, about 18% detected once. These sequences were also reported in another study, on T cells expressing NK-cell markers.

Sequenced input: PBMCs. Receptors were obtained from a woman aged 18 to 35 in good health.

This clonotype has only a few counts. The chain employs TRBV29-1 and TRBJ2-6, with D tentatively TRBD1 (5 bases). The germline V gene encodes CDR1 SQVTM and CDR2 ANQGSEA. The CDR3 sequence is 15 residues long. Deletions cut 4 bases from V and 2 bases from J, with 12 bases between. This CDR3 reads CSVVSGSTGANVLTF. CDR3 coding DNA: TGCAGCGTTGTATCAGGGTCTACTGGGGCCAACGTCCTGACTTTC. The complete variable domain, with remaining parts taken from reference TRBV29-1 and TRBJ2-6, reads SAVISQKPSRDICQRGTSLTIQCQVDSQVTMMFWYRQQPGQSLTLIATANQGSEATYESGFVIDKFPISRPNLTFSTLTVSNMSPEDSSIYLCSVVSGSTGANVLTFGAGSRLTVL.

CDR3 region: CASSLGRQGAHGAFF. The CDR3 region has the DNA TGTGCCAGCAGCTTAGGTCGGCAGGGGGCCCATGGGGCTTTCTTT. The V and J genes are TRBV7-8 and TRBJ1-1, with 8 bases fitting TRBD1. The CDR3 consists of 15 residues. V shed 1 base, J shed 11 bases, and the junction held 12 bases outside the gene matches. Germline values: CDR1 SGHVS, CDR2 FQNEAQ.

The chain is built from TRBV11-2 and TRBJ2-1; weak D call: TRBD1 (6 bases). The CDR3 consists of 16 residues. In germline, CDR1 is SGHAT, CDR2 FQNNGV. Trimming took off 5 bases at V and 0 bases at J, with 14 bases between the two ends. The CDR3 protein is CASSPYEGDSYNEQFF. CDR3 DNA: TGTGCCAGCAGCCCGTACGAGGGGGACTCCTACAATGAGCAGTTCTTC. The variable domain in full, completed from reference TRBV11-2 and TRBJ2-1, reads EAGVAQSPRYKIIEKRQSVAFWCNPISGHATLYWYQQILGQGPKLLIQFQNNGVVDDSQLPKDRFSAERLKGVDSTLKIQPAKLEDSAVYLCASSPYEGDSYNEQFFGPGTRLTVL.

The chain links TRBV12-3 or TRBV12-4 to TRBJ2-1; no clear D. There are 17 residues in the CDR3. The V end was cut by 4 bases, the J end by 8 bases, with 24 bases between. CDR3 sequence: CASSWRLSLGESDEQFF. CDR3 coding DNA: TGTGCCAGCAGTTGGCGGCTAAGTTTGGGTGAGAGCGATGAGCAGTTCTTC.

This clonotype was seen a handful of times. This may arise from a read error, as a much more abundant clone is one base away. The V gene is TRBV6-1, the J gene TRBJ1-5, with TRBD1 matching over 9 bases. The CDR3 totals 15 residues. The germline gives CDR1 MNHNS, CDR2 SASEGT. The junction had 4 bases not matched to a gene; V was cut back by 5 bases and J by 2 bases. The CDR3 nucleotides read TGTGCCAGCAGTCCTACAGGGGGCCGCAATCAGCCCCAGCATTTT. It is translated as CASSPTGGRNQPQHF.

This clonotype has more than one count but fewer than ten. The V and J genes are TRBV4-3 and TRBJ2-7, with 13 bases aligning to TRBD2. J gave up 3 bases and V 2 bases, and 4 bases lay outside the gene matches. CDR1 and CDR2 from the germline V gene are LGHNA and YSLEER. The CDR3 totals 16 residues. Here the CDR3 reads CASSQSRLAGGYEQYF. Written as DNA, the CDR3 is TGCGCCAGCAGCCAATCCAGACTAGCGGGAGGCTACGAGCAGTACTTC.

The genes are TRBV20-1 and TRBJ1-1; D remains ambiguous. Per the germline V gene, CDR1 is DFQATT and CDR2 is SNEGSKA (reference sequence). This CDR3 spans 14 amino acids. The V gene lost 4 bases and the J gene lost 1 base, with 13 bases spanning the gap. In DNA form, the CDR3 reads TGCAGTGCTACCCCCGCCAGCGCGAACACTGAAGCTTTCTTT. Its translation is CSATPASANTEAFF.

In this sample, this clonotype turned up many times. V and J are TRBV6-2 or TRBV6-3 and TRBJ2-7; D ambiguous. The V and J ends lost 5 bases and 6 bases respectively, with 11 bases between them. The V gene's germline CDR1 is MNHEY and CDR2 SVGEGT. CDR3 size: 12 residues. Here the CDR3 DNA reads TGTGCCAGCAGTCCCGGACGTGTCGAGCAGTACTTC. It specifies CASSPGRVEQYF.

The rearrangement joins TRBV9 to TRBJ2-2, with D maybe TRBD1 (6 bases). The ends were cut back, 0 bases at V and 6 bases at J, with 18 bases in the middle. This CDR3 spans 17 amino acids. Germline V lookup: CDR1 SGDLS, CDR2 YYNGEE. The CDR3 region has the DNA TGTGCCAGCAGCGTAGTATGGACAGCGGATAAGGCCGGGGAGCTGTTTTTT. This sequence encodes CASSVVWTADKAGELFF. Full variable domain (remainder filled in from reference TRBV9 and TRBJ2-2): DSGVTQTPKHLITATGQRVTLRCSPRSGDLSVYWYQQSLDQGLQFLIQYYNGEERAKGNILERFSAQQFPDLHSELNLSSLELGDSALYFCASSVVWTADKAGELFFGEGSRLTVL.

This clonotype has more than one count but fewer than ten. The gene calls are TRBV12-3 or TRBV12-4 and TRBJ2-7; maybe TRBD1 (5 bases). Between the trimmed V and J ends, which lost 8 bases and 0 bases, there was a span of 14 bases. The CDR3 runs 14 residues. Here the CDR3 reads CASGYRRNSYEQYF. The CDR3 coding sequence is TGTGCCAGCGGTTACAGGCGGAACTCCTACGAGCAGTACTTC.

The chain combines TRBV7-2 with TRBJ2-1; D is ambiguous. There are 15 residues in the CDR3. V was clipped by 5 bases and J by 7 bases, with 18 bases between them. CDR1 SGHTA and CDR2 FQGNSA come from the germline V gene. CDR3 residues: CASSKGRPRVNEQFF. The CDR3 nucleotides are TGTGCCAGCAGCAAAGGCCGGCCCCGCGTTAATGAGCAGTTCTTC.

The CDR3 is CASSTSSGGLSYEQYF. The DNA for the CDR3 is TGCGCCAGCAGCACCTCTAGCGGGGGACTCTCCTACGAGCAGTACTTC. The chain recombines TRBV5-1 with TRBJ2-7; TRBD2 matches 10 bases. CDR3 length: 16 residues. V was clipped by 4 bases and J by 0 bases; unmatched bases: 7. CDR1 is SGHRS and CDR2 is YFSETQ in the germline V gene.

This sequence joins TRBV20-1 and TRBJ1-1; TRBD1 matches at 9 bases. CDR1 is DFQATT and CDR2 is SNEGSKA in the germline V gene (reference sequence). The CDR3 runs 15 residues. Unmatched junction bases numbered 8, after V lost 2 bases and J lost 4 bases. CDR3 coding DNA: TGCAGTGCTAGAAGTCCGGACAGGGGCGGCACTGAAGCTTTCTTT. It yields the protein CSARSPDRGGTEAFF.

This clonotype was seen a few times. The gene calls are TRBV4-3 and TRBJ2-3; D may be TRBD2 (5 bases). V gave up 3 bases and J gave up 2 bases, with 15 bases separating them. Germline V gene data show CDR1 as LGHNA and CDR2 as YSLEER. The CDR3 sequence is 16 residues long. This CDR3 is CASSQDSDPTTDTQYF. Written as DNA, the CDR3 is TGCGCCAGCAGCCAGGACTCGGACCCAACCACAGATACGCAGTATTTT.

CDR3 nucleotides: TGTGCCAGCCGGCCCCAACCGGGACTAGCGACAGATACGCAGTATTTT. It codes for CASRPQPGLATDTQYF. The J gene is TRBJ2-3, the V gene TRBV5-5; 10 bases are shared with TRBD2. Germline V gene lookup returns CDR1 SGHKS and CDR2 YYEKEE (reference sequence). V shed 7 bases, J shed 3 bases, and the junction held 11 bases outside the gene matches. This CDR3 is built from 16 residues.

The CDR3 DNA reads as TGTGCCAGCAGCGGGGACTGGGGTAGAGGCACAGATACGCAGTATTTT. Encoded protein: CASSGDWGRGTDTQYF. This rearrangement joins TRBV9 to TRBJ2-3, with D perhaps matching TRBD2 (6 bases). Germline CDR1 reads SGDLS; CDR2 reads YYNGEE. The CDR3 has 16 residues. V gave up 3 bases and J gave up 1 base, with 15 bases separating them.

This sequence joins TRBV20-1 and TRBJ2-2; 16 bases agree with TRBD2. Germline loops: CDR1 DFQATT, CDR2 SNEGSKA (reference sequence). The CDR3 covers 19 residues. V lost 0 bases to trimming and J lost 3 bases; unmatched junction nucleotides: 7. The CDR3 nucleotides read TGCAGTGCTAGAGATCCTGGGACTAGCGGGAGGGCCTACACCGGGGAGCTGTTTTTT. The encoded protein is CSARDPGTSGRAYTGELFF.

The chain has TRBV12-3 or TRBV12-4 and TRBJ2-5; 8 bases line up with TRBD2. V shed 6 bases, J shed 7 bases, and the junction held 4 bases outside the gene matches. The CDR3 spans 12 residues. The CDR3 protein is CASRGLAPTQYF. The CDR3 bases are TGTGCCAGCAGAGGACTAGCTCCGACCCAGTACTTC.

V usage is TRBV12-3 or TRBV12-4 and J usage is TRBJ2-6; 9 bases align to TRBD1. The CDR3 covers 17 residues. V was pared by 6 bases and J by 2 bases, with 8 bases of the junction left unmatched. The CDR3 sequence is CASSQGTGRTGANVLTF. DNA of the CDR3: TGTGCCAGCAGCCAAGGGACAGGGCGAACTGGGGCCAACGTCCTGACTTTC.

The chain recombines TRBV3-1 with TRBJ2-3; D is perhaps TRBD1 or TRBD2 (6 bases each). The V and J ends lost 4 bases and 5 bases respectively, with 13 bases between them. Germline CDR1 is LGHDT and CDR2 is YNNKEL (reference sequence). The CDR3 sequence is 14 residues long. The CDR3 bases are TGTGCCAGCAGCCGCCAAGGGGGAGGAGATACGCAGTATTTT. Translated: CASSRQGGGDTQYF.